Following are 11 T cell receptor beta chains from one sample sequenced in a study of PD-1 blockade in classical Hodgkin lymphoma. Libraries were prepared by immunoSEQ multiplex PCR; TCRdb keeps only in-frame clonotypes and omits some of them. The sample comprises tens of thousands of clones, 90% of which are singletons, and under 3.5% rests with the top ten. Time point here: cycle 4 day 1 (C4D1), after around six weeks of nivolumab. Each patient experienced a relapse that followed autologous stem cell transplantation, and brentuximab vedotin exposure varied. The input for sequencing was peripheral blood mononuclear cells (PBMCs), taken before the fourth cycle of nivolumab. The origin of the receptors is a human donor with classical Hodgkin lymphoma.

The V call is TRBV7-3, the J call TRBJ1-1, with D perhaps matching TRBD1 (6 bases). Germline-derived CDR1 and CDR2 are SGHTA and FQGTGA. The CDR3 runs 14 residues. The V and J ends lost 2 bases and 4 bases respectively, with 11 bases between them. CDR3 residues: CASSLDGGSTEAFF. CDR3 bases: TGTGCCAGCAGCTTAGACGGGGGCTCCACTGAAGCTTTCTTT.

The V gene is TRBV6-1, the J gene TRBJ2-3; D unresolved. The germline V gene encodes CDR1 MNHNS and CDR2 SASEGT. The CDR3 contains 16 residues. Trimming took off 2 bases at V and 0 bases at J, with 12 bases between the two ends. The CDR3 region has the DNA TGTGCCAGCAGTGAACCGTACGGATCAAGCACAGATACGCAGTATTTT. The encoded protein is CASSEPYGSSTDTQYF.

The chain has TRBV11-3 and TRBJ2-2; no definite D call. Trimming stripped 1 base from V and 6 bases from J, with 3 bases between. The CDR3 is 12 residues long. Per the germline V gene, CDR1 is SGHNT and CDR2 is YENEEA. The CDR3 DNA reads as TGTGCCAGCAGCTTAGTGGCCGGGGAGCTGTTTTTT. It specifies CASSLVAGELFF.

This chain connects TRBV7-2 to TRBJ2-3; D tentatively reads TRBD1 or TRBD2 (6 bases each). Germline V gives CDR1 SGHTA, CDR2 FQGNSA. This CDR3 comprises 16 residues. The germline V and J ends were trimmed by 8 bases and 0 bases, with 18 bases remaining between them. The CDR3 sequence: CASSPGGGSSTDTQYF. The CDR3, as DNA: TGTGCCAGCTCTCCCGGAGGGGGGAGTAGCACAGATACGCAGTATTTT.

The rearrangement joins TRBV4-2 to TRBJ2-1; unclear D gene. There are 16 residues in the CDR3. The V gene lost 0 bases and the J gene lost 0 bases, with 9 bases spanning the gap. CDR1 and CDR2 from the germline V gene are LGHNA and YNFKEQ. The CDR3 DNA reads TGTGCCAGCAGCCAAGAGTGGCAAGACTCCTACAATGAGCAGTTCTTC. This translates into CASSQEWQDSYNEQFF.

This chain connects TRBV18 to TRBJ1-6; D may be TRBD1 (6 bases). Germline V gene sequence: CDR1 KGHSH, CDR2 LQKENI. CDR3 length equals 16 residues. V lost 4 bases and J 7 bases, leaving 17 bases between the germline ends. CDR3 sequence reads: CASSLAQGLGNSPLHF. The CDR3 nucleotides read TGTGCCAGCTCACTTGCACAGGGTTTGGGGAATTCACCCCTCCACTTT.

CDR3 nucleotides: TGTGCCAGCTCACTGGACAGAGAAGAGACCCAGTACTTC. It encodes CASSLDREETQYF. The chain couples TRBV18 to TRBJ2-5; D might be TRBD1 (6 bases). Germline values: CDR1 KGHSH, CDR2 LQKENI. The CDR3 is 13 residues long. The V end was cut by 4 bases, the J end by 3 bases, with 9 bases between.

The chain employs TRBV19 and TRBJ1-2; unclear D gene. Germline V gene data show CDR1 as LNHDA and CDR2 as SQIVND (reference sequence). The CDR3 is made up of 15 amino acids. Trimming took 6 bases from V and 1 from J, leaving 15 bases between them. The CDR3 loop is CASRLAAFGNYGYTF. The CDR3 nucleotides read TGTGCCAGTAGACTCGCGGCATTCGGTAACTATGGCTACACCTTC.

The rearrangement joins TRBV5-1 to TRBJ2-1, with D unclear. The CDR3 length is 15 residues. The V and J ends lost 0 bases and 8 bases respectively, with 15 bases between them. The germline CDR1 and CDR2 sequences are SGHRS and YFSETQ. The CDR3 loop reads CASSLEAPLFDEQFF. CDR3 sequence (DNA): TGCGCCAGCAGCTTGGAGGCCCCCTTGTTCGATGAGCAGTTCTTC.

V usage is TRBV7-9 and J usage is TRBJ2-7, with D possibly matching TRBD1 (6 bases). Germline loops: CDR1 SEHNR, CDR2 FQNEAQ (reference sequence). The CDR3 sequence is 13 residues long. Deletions cut 5 bases from V and 3 bases from J, with 11 bases between. The CDR3 loop reads CASSPRGGYEQYF. In nucleotides, the CDR3 is TGTGCCAGCAGCCCCCGAGGGGGCTACGAGCAGTACTTC.

The J gene is TRBJ1-6, the V gene TRBV19, with 9 bases lining up with TRBD1. The CDR3 runs to 15 residues. Trimming took 5 bases from V and 6 from J; bases not matched to a gene: 5. Per germline, CDR1 LNHDA and CDR2 SQIVND (reference sequence). CDR3 bases: TGTGCCAGTAGTGGCCGGGGACAGGGTAATTCACCCCTCCACTTT. Translated, it gives CASSGRGQGNSPLHF.